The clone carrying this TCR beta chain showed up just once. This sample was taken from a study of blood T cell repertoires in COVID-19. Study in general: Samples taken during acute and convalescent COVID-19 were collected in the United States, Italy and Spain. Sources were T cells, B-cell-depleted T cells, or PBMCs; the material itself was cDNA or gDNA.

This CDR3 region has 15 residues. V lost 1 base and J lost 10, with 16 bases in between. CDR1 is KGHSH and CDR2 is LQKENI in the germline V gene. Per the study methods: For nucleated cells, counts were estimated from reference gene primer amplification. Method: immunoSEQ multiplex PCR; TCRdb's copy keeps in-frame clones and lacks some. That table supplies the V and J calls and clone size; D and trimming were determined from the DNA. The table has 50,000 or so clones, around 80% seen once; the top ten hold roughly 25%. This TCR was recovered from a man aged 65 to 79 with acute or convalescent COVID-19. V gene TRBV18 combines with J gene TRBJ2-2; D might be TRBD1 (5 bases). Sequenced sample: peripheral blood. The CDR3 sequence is CASSPQTGAQVELFF. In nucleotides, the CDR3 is TGTGCCAGCTCACCACAGACTGGGGCGCAGGTGGAGCTGTTTTTT.